This paragraph reports one T cell receptor beta chain. CDR1 and CDR2 (germline): SGHRS, YFSETQ. CDR3 length equals 15 residues. Unmatched junction bases numbered 10, after V lost 4 bases and J lost 6 bases. The data are from a study of T-cell memory formation after mild COVID-19. From the 5' RACE reads, TCRdb called clonotypes with MiXCR, one entry per CDR3 protein. The sample holds over 70,000 distinct CDR3 sequences, approximately 15% seen once. Sequenced input: PBMCs or a T cell subset sorted from them (not recorded which). This TCR derives from a man aged 18 to 29 who had mild COVID-19 (a few samples of this study predate the infection). Cell type and time point are not known. This chain joins TRBV5-1 and TRBJ1-2, with 9 bases fitting TRBD1. The CDR3 DNA reads TGCGCCAGCAGCCCGGGACAGGGAATTTTTAATGGCTACACCTTC. Its protein is CASSPGQGIFNGYTF.